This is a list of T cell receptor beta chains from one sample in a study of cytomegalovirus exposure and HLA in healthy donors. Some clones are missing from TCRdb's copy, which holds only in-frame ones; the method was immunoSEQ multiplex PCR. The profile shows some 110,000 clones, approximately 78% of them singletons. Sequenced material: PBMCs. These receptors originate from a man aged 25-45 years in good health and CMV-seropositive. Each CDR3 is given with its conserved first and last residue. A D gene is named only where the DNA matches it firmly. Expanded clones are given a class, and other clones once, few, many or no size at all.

CDR3 DNA: TGTGCCAGCAGCGTAGGGACAGGGGGCCTCTATGAGCAGTTCTTC
CDR3 protein: CASSVGTGGLYEQFF
D gene: TRBD1
clone size: NA
J gene: TRBJ2-1
V gene: TRBV9

CDR3 DNA: TGCGCCAGCAGCCAAGAAGAAATGAGTACTACGCAGTATTTT
CDR3 protein: CASSQEEMSTTQYF
D gene: NA
clone size: NA
J gene: TRBJ2-3
V gene: TRBV4-1

CDR3 DNA: TGTGCCAGTTCTAGGCAAGGACAGGGTAATTCACCCCTCCACTTT
CDR3 protein: CASSRQGQGNSPLHF
D gene: TRBD1
clone size: once
J gene: TRBJ1-6
V gene: TRBV27

CDR3 DNA: TGTGCCAGCAGCGTAGAGGGGTATCAGCCCCAGCATTTT
CDR3 protein: CASSVEGYQPQHF
D gene: NA
clone size: NA
J gene: TRBJ1-5
V gene: TRBV9

CDR3 DNA: NA
CDR3 protein: CASRWGVGAGELFF
D gene: NA
clone size: NA
J gene: TRBJ2-2
V gene: TRBV12-2

CDR3 DNA: TGTGCCAGCAGTGACAACCCGGACAGGGCATATGGCTACACCTTC
CDR3 protein: CASSDNPDRAYGYTF
D gene: TRBD1
clone size: few
J gene: TRBJ1-2
V gene: TRBV6-1

CDR3 DNA: TGCGCCAGCAGCGTCGATATGGGGGGGAGGCCCTACAATGAGCAGTTCTTC
CDR3 protein: CASSVDMGGRPYNEQFF
D gene: TRBD2
clone size: NA
J gene: TRBJ2-1
V gene: TRBV5-1

CDR3 DNA: TGTGCCAGCAGCTTGAGGACAGGGGGAAAGACTGAAGCTTTCTTT
CDR3 protein: CASSLRTGGKTEAFF
D gene: TRBD1
clone size: NA
J gene: TRBJ1-1
V gene: TRBV13

CDR3 DNA: TGCAGCGTAACATCGTCAGTGATCGGGGAGCTGTTTTTT
CDR3 protein: CSVTSSVIGELFF
D gene: NA
clone size: once
J gene: TRBJ2-2
V gene: TRBV29-1

CDR3 DNA: TGTGCCAGCAGCTTGAAGGGGGCGTTCTGGTATGGCTACACCTTC
CDR3 protein: CASSLKGAFWYGYTF
D gene: TRBD1
clone size: NA
J gene: TRBJ1-2
V gene: TRBV5-6

CDR3 DNA: TGTGCCAGTAGGTCGGGGACAGGACTTATTTACGAGCAGTACTTC
CDR3 protein: CASRSGTGLIYEQYF
D gene: TRBD1
clone size: NA
J gene: TRBJ2-7
V gene: TRBV28

CDR3 DNA: TGTGCCAGCAGCCCACGGGAGGGACCCTACAATGAGCAGTTCTTC
CDR3 protein: CASSPREGPYNEQFF
D gene: TRBD2
clone size: NA
J gene: TRBJ2-1
V gene: TRBV4-2